This T cell receptor (beta chain) stems from a study of early T cells in non-severe SARS-CoV-2 infection. Study-level background: RNA in bulk from unsorted whole blood was sequenced, and chains were unpaired. Regarding the study as a whole: VDJdb matching skewed toward anti-spike CD8 responses, missing private and CD4 specificities.

This clonotype was observed at least ten times. Its antigen is not identified. Each single cDNA molecule received a unique molecular identifier. MiXCR, run by TCRdb on the 5' RACE reads, gives a single entry per CDR3 protein. This sample has about 33,000 distinct CDR3 sequences; 5.5% to 7% occur once, and the top ten carry less than 5%. The clonotype comes from an adult who was a healthcare worker with PCR-confirmed SARS-CoV-2 infection or an uninfected control (not recorded which). The sample comprised whole blood.

CDR3 bases: TGTGCCAGCAGCTCCCGAATTGGGAACACCGGGGAGCTGTTTTTT. Translation gives CASSSRIGNTGELFF. This sequence joins TRBV11-2 and TRBJ2-2; D unresolved. V lost 4 bases to trimming and J lost 1 base, with 10 bases between them. The CDR3 totals 15 residues. From germline, CDR1 is SGHAT and CDR2 FQNNGV.